The rows below give T cell receptor beta chains drawn from one sample of a study of tissue T cells after allogeneic stem cell transplantation. Sequenced by immunoSEQ multiplex PCR; TCRdb stores in-frame clones only, minus some. The table records more than 9,500 clones, roughly 60% of them present only once. Sequences were derived from tissue from the jejunum, sampled at autopsy. Receptors originate from a woman aged 18-50 years with breast cancer. The CDR3 runs from the conserved cysteine through the conserved F or W. The D gene is left open where the match is weak. Not every row has a clone size; where given, it reads once, few, many or a size class.

size: -
J: TRBJ1-2
length: 15
V: TRBV4-3
D: TRBD1
CDR3: CASSVRQGRNYGYTF
DNA: TGCGCCAGCAGCGTCCGACAGGGGAGAAACTATGGCTACACCTTC

size: -
J: TRBJ1-5
length: 15
V: TRBV7-2
D: TRBD1
CDR3: CASTLPGQPNQPQHF
DNA: TGTGCCAGCACCTTACCGGGACAGCCTAATCAGCCCCAGCATTTT

size: few
J: TRBJ2-1
length: 15
V: TRBV11-2
D: -
CDR3: CASSRGGSSYNEQFF
DNA: TGTGCCAGCAGCCGGGGCGGAAGCTCCTACAATGAGCAGTTCTTC

size: -
J: TRBJ2-3
length: 16
V: TRBV19
D: TRBD2
CDR3: CASSIPKSGRGDTQYF
DNA: TGTGCCAGTAGTATTCCCAAGAGCGGGAGGGGAGATACGCAGTATTTT

size: -
J: TRBJ1-5
length: 13
V: TRBV3-1/TRBV3-2
D: -
CDR3: CASSQDVGQPQHF
DNA: TGTGCCAGCAGCCAAGATGTAGGCCAGCCCCAGCATTTT

size: -
J: TRBJ2-7
length: 12
V: TRBV7-2
D: -
CDR3: CASSQVGYEQYF
DNA: TGTGCCAGCAGCCAGGTGGGCTACGAGCAGTACTTC

size: few
J: TRBJ1-2
length: 17
V: TRBV28
D: -
CDR3: CASSTSSWDGVLRGYTF
DNA: TGTGCCAGCAGTACATCTAGTTGGGACGGAGTTTTGAGGGGCTACACCTTC

size: -
J: TRBJ2-5
length: 13
V: TRBV7-2
D: -
CDR3: CASSLAYQETQYF
DNA: TGTGCCAGCAGCTTAGCCTACCAAGAGACCCAGTACTTC

size: -
J: TRBJ2-3
length: 14
V: TRBV11-1
D: -
CDR3: CASTVPPTTDTQYF
DNA: TGTGCCAGCACCGTGCCCCCGACAACAGATACGCAGTATTTT

size: -
J: TRBJ2-3
length: 14
V: TRBV7-2
D: -
CDR3: CASSSDGNTDTQYF
DNA: TGTGCCAGCAGCTCGGACGGCAACACAGATACGCAGTATTTT

size: -
J: TRBJ2-1
length: 15
V: TRBV18
D: TRBD2
CDR3: CASSQGLVSYNEQFF
DNA: TGTGCCAGCTCACAGGGACTAGTTTCCTACAATGAGCAGTTCTTC

size: once
J: TRBJ1-2
length: 11
V: TRBV20-1
D: -
CDR3: CSARGSYGYTF
DNA: TGCAGTGCCCGGGGCAGCTATGGCTACACCTTC

size: few
J: TRBJ2-3
length: 17
V: TRBV7-3
D: TRBD1
CDR3: CASSPRQGRGYTDTQYF
DNA: TGTGCCAGCAGCCCCCGACAGGGTAGGGGTTACACAGATACGCAGTATTTT

size: -
J: TRBJ1-4
length: 14
V: TRBV7-9
D: -
CDR3: CASSLGTTNEKLFF
DNA: TGTGCCAGCAGCTTAGGAACAACTAATGAAAAACTGTTTTTT

size: -
J: TRBJ2-5
length: 13
V: TRBV5-1
D: -
CDR3: CASSNKLQETQYF
DNA: TGCGCCAGCTCTAATAAGTTACAAGAGACCCAGTACTTC

size: -
J: TRBJ2-1
length: 13
V: TRBV7-2
D: TRBD1
CDR3: CASSLDRGDEQFF
DNA: TGTGCCAGCAGCCTAGACAGGGGTGATGAGCAGTTCTTC

size: -
J: TRBJ2-3
length: 15
V: TRBV13
D: -
CDR3: CASTQGGSGTDTQYF
DNA: TGTGCCAGCACCCAAGGGGGTAGCGGCACAGATACGCAGTATTTT

size: -
J: TRBJ2-2
length: 14
V: TRBV9
D: TRBD1
CDR3: CASSVGTGSRELFF
DNA: TGTGCCAGCAGCGTGGGGACAGGGTCCCGGGAGCTGTTTTTT

size: -
J: TRBJ1-3
length: 15
V: TRBV5-1
D: TRBD1
CDR3: CASSVGQDSGNTIYF
DNA: TGCGCCAGCAGCGTGGGACAGGACTCTGGAAACACCATATATTTT

size: -
J: TRBJ1-1
length: 15
V: TRBV7-2
D: TRBD1
CDR3: CASSLGDRRNTEAFF
DNA: TGTGCCAGCAGCTTAGGGGACAGGAGGAACACTGAAGCTTTCTTT

size: medium-sized
J: TRBJ2-3
length: 16
V: TRBV7-8
D: -
CDR3: CASSLQTRVRTDTQYF
DNA: TGTGCCAGCAGCCTCCAGACCAGGGTCCGCACAGATACGCAGTATTTT

size: -
J: TRBJ2-7
length: 13
V: TRBV2
D: -
CDR3: CATQMDRVYEQYF
DNA: TGTGCTACTCAGATGGACAGAGTCTACGAGCAGTACTTC

size: -
J: TRBJ1-1
length: 15
V: TRBV5-8
D: -
CDR3: CASSLGGAENTEAFF
DNA: TGTGCCAGCAGCTTGGGGGGGGCAGAGAACACTGAAGCTTTCTTT

size: -
J: TRBJ1-2
length: 13
V: TRBV7-2
D: -
CDR3: CASSFGVNYGYTF
DNA: TGTGCCAGCAGCTTTGGGGTCAACTATGGCTACACCTTC

size: -
J: TRBJ2-5
length: 14
V: TRBV7-2
D: -
CDR3: CASSLARGQETQYF
DNA: TGTGCCAGCAGCTTAGCCCGGGGGCAAGAGACCCAGTACTTC

size: -
J: TRBJ2-1
length: 15
V: TRBV19
D: TRBD2
CDR3: CASSIGSGPYNEQFF
DNA: TGTGCCAGTAGTATTGGTAGCGGGCCATACAATGAGCAGTTCTTC

size: medium-sized
J: TRBJ1-2
length: 13
V: TRBV6-6
D: -
CDR3: CASSLHTNYGYTF
DNA: TGTGCCAGCAGCTTACACACTAACTATGGCTACACCTTC

size: -
J: TRBJ2-1
length: 14
V: TRBV5-4
D: -
CDR3: CASSFQRGYNEQFF
DNA: TGTGCCAGCAGCTTTCAACGGGGATACAATGAGCAGTTCTTC

size: -
J: TRBJ2-7
length: 16
V: TRBV28
D: TRBD2
CDR3: CASRSPASGKDNEQYF
DNA: TGTGCCAGCCGTTCGCCGGCTAGCGGGAAGGATAACGAGCAGTACTTC

size: -
J: TRBJ2-3
length: 12
V: TRBV29-1
D: -
CDR3: CSVGLSTDTQYF
DNA: TGCAGCGTGGGGCTATCCACAGATACGCAGTATTTT

size: -
J: TRBJ1-2
length: 14
V: TRBV4-3
D: TRBD1
CDR3: CASSQVHRGNGYTF
DNA: TGCGCCAGCAGCCAAGTTCACAGGGGCAATGGCTACACCTTC

size: -
J: TRBJ1-1
length: 12
V: TRBV6-6
D: -
CDR3: CASRSGTPEAFF
DNA: TGTGCCAGCCGCTCCGGGACGCCTGAAGCTTTCTTT

size: few
J: TRBJ1-2
length: 16
V: TRBV19
D: TRBD1
CDR3: CASSDRGQSANYGYTF
DNA: TGTGCCAGTAGCGACAGGGGGCAGTCAGCTAACTATGGCTACACCTTC

size: -
J: TRBJ2-2
length: 12
V: TRBV6-2/TRBV6-3
D: -
CDR3: CASSYFTGELFF
DNA: TGTGCCAGCAGTTACTTTACCGGGGAGCTGTTTTTT

size: -
J: TRBJ1-5
length: 16
V: TRBV6-5
D: -
CDR3: CASSYSAPGSGQPQHF
DNA: TGTGCCAGCAGTTACTCGGCCCCCGGGAGCGGTCAGCCCCAGCATTTT

size: -
J: TRBJ2-3
length: 14
V: TRBV15
D: -
CDR3: CATSPGQSTDTQYF
DNA: TGTGCCACCAGCCCGGGCCAGAGCACAGATACGCAGTATTTT

size: -
J: TRBJ1-6
length: 17
V: TRBV9
D: -
CDR3: CASSVGWSSSYNSPLHF
DNA: TGTGCCAGCAGCGTAGGTTGGTCCAGCTCCTATAATTCACCCCTCCACTTT

size: -
J: TRBJ1-1
length: 13
V: TRBV5-8
D: -
CDR3: CAPSLGGRPEAFF
DNA: TGTGCCCCCTCCCTCGGGGGTAGGCCTGAAGCTTTCTTT

size: -
J: TRBJ1-5
length: 16
V: TRBV19
D: TRBD1
CDR3: CASSPRDRNWNQPQHF
DNA: TGTGCCAGTAGCCCGAGGGACAGGAATTGGAATCAGCCCCAGCATTTT

size: -
J: TRBJ2-7
length: 13
V: TRBV3-1/TRBV3-2
D: -
CDR3: CASSQVLQGLRYF
DNA: TGTGCCAGCAGCCAAGTTCTACAGGGTCTCCGGTACTTC

size: medium-sized
J: TRBJ2-3
length: 15
V: TRBV5-4
D: TRBD2
CDR3: CASSLTGGRTDTQYF
DNA: TGTGCCAGCAGCTTGACGGGGGGGCGCACAGATACGCAGTATTTT

size: medium-sized
J: TRBJ2-5
length: 17
V: TRBV3-1/TRBV3-2
D: -
CDR3: CASSQGRRWGPLETQYF
DNA: TGTGCCAGCAGCCAAGGCCGGCGCTGGGGGCCGTTGGAGACCCAGTACTTC

size: -
J: TRBJ1-4
length: 14
V: TRBV30
D: -
CDR3: CAWSVGGGLEKLFF
DNA: TGTGCCTGGAGTGTAGGGGGGGGACTCGAAAAACTGTTTTTT

size: -
J: TRBJ1-6
length: 13
V: TRBV29-1
D: TRBD1
CDR3: CSVRTGRTSPLHF
DNA: TGCAGCGTACGGACAGGGAGGACGTCACCCCTCCACTTT

size: -
J: TRBJ1-3
length: 12
V: TRBV7-2
D: -
CDR3: CASSPSGNTIYF
DNA: TGTGCCAGCAGCCCGTCCGGAAACACCATATATTTT

size: -
J: TRBJ2-7
length: 14
V: TRBV29-1
D: TRBD2
CDR3: CSVKFPSGSYEQYF
DNA: TGCAGCGTTAAATTCCCTAGCGGTTCCTACGAGCAGTACTTC

size: -
J: TRBJ2-7
length: 14
V: TRBV6-4
D: TRBD2
CDR3: CASTPPGEGYEQYF
DNA: TGTGCCAGCACCCCACCGGGGGAGGGGTACGAGCAGTACTTC

size: -
J: TRBJ2-5
length: 13
V: TRBV9
D: -
CDR3: CASNREPQETQYF
DNA: TGTGCCAGCAACCGGGAACCGCAAGAGACCCAGTACTTC

size: -
J: TRBJ1-2
length: 12
V: TRBV2
D: -
CDR3: CASSPGIRGYTF
DNA: TGTGCCAGCAGTCCAGGGATTCGGGGCTACACCTTC

size: -
J: TRBJ1-1
length: 17
V: TRBV7-9
D: -
CDR3: CASSFLGAGNRFPEAFF
DNA: TGTGCCAGCAGCTTCTTGGGGGCGGGGAACCGCTTCCCTGAAGCTTTCTTT

size: -
J: TRBJ1-2
length: 15
V: TRBV21-1
D: -
CDR3: CASTTSDRTNYGYTF
DNA: TGTGCCAGCACCACCTCGGACAGAACTAACTATGGCTACACCTTC

size: -
J: TRBJ2-5
length: 14
V: TRBV5-1
D: -
CDR3: CASSLGGLQETQYF
DNA: TGCGCCAGCAGCTTGGGGGGCTTGCAAGAGACCCAGTACTTC

size: -
J: TRBJ2-2
length: 15
V: TRBV6-5
D: -
CDR3: CASSPTRDSAGELFF
DNA: TGTGCCAGCAGTCCTACCCGGGACTCGGCCGGGGAGCTGTTTTTT

size: -
J: TRBJ2-3
length: 13
V: TRBV6-2/TRBV6-3
D: -
CDR3: CASSWDAPDTQYF
DNA: TGTGCCAGCAGTTGGGATGCCCCAGATACGCAGTATTTT

size: -
J: TRBJ2-7
length: 13
V: TRBV6-1
D: -
CDR3: CASSYVSGYEQYF
DNA: TGTGCCAGCAGTTATGTCTCCGGGTACGAGCAGTACTTC